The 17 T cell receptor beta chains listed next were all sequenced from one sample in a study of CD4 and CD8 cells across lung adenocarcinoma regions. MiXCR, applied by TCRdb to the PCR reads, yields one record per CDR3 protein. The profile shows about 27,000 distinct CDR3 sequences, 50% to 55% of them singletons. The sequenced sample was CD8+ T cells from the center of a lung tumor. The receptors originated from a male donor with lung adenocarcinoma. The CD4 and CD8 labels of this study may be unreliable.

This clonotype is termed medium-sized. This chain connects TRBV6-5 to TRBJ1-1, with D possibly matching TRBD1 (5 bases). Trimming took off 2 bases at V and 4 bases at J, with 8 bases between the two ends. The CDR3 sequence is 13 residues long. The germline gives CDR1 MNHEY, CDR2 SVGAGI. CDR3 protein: CASSYRRGTEAFF. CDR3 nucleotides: TGTGCCAGCAGTTACCGGAGGGGCACTGAAGCTTTCTTT.

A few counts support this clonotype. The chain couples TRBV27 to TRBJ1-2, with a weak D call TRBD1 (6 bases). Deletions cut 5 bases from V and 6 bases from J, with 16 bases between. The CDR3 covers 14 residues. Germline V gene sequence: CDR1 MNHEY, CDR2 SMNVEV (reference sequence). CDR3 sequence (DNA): TGTGCCAGCAGTCGTCCGGGACAAGGAAATGGCTACACCTTC. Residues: CASSRPGQGNGYTF.

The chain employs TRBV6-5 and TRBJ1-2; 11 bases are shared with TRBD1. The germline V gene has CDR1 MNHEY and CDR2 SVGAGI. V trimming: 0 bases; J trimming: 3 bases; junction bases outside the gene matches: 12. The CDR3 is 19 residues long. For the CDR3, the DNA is TGTGCCAGCAGTTACTCGGGACAGGGGGATCATTTTGTGGACTATGGCTACACCTTC. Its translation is CASSYSGQGDHFVDYGYTF.

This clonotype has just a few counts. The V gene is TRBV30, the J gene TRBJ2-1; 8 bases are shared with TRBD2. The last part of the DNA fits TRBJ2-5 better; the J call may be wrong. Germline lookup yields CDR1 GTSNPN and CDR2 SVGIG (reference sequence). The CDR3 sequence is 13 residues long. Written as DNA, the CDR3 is TGTGCCTGGAACGTGCGGGGGGTCGGGACCCAGTACTTC. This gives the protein CAWNVRGVGTQYF.

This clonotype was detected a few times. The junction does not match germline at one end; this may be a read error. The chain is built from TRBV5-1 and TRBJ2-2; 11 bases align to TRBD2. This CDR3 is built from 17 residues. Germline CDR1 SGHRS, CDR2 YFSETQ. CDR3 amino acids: CASSLGLAALRGGELFF. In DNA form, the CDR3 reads TGCGCCAGCAGTTTGGGACTAGCGGCCCTCCGCGGCGGGGAGCTGTTTTTT.

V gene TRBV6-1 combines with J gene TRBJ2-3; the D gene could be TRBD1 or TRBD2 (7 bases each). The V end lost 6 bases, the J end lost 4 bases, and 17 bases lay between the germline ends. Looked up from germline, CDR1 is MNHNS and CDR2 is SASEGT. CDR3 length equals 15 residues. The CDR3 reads CASSLRQGGSDTQYF. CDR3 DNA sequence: TGTGCCAGCAGCCTCCGACAGGGAGGGTCAGATACGCAGTATTTT.

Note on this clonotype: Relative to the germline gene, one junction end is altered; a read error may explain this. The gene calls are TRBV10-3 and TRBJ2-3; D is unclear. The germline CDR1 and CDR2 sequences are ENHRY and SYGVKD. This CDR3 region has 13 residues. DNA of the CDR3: TGTGCCACCGGGCTGACTCCCACAGACACGCAGTACTTT. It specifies CATGLTPTDTQYF.

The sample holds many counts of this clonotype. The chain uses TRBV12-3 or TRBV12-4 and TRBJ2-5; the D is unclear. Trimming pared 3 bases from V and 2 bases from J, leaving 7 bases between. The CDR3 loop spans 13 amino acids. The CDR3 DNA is TGTGCCAGCAGTTTGTCTCCTCAAGAGACCCAGTACTTC. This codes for CASSLSPQETQYF.

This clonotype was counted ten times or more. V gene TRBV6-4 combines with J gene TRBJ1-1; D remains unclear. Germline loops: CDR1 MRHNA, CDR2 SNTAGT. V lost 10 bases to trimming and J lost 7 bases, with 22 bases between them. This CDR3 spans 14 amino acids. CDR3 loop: CATKQNKGGYEAFF. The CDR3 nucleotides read TGTGCCACCAAACAAAACAAGGGAGGCTATGAAGCTTTCTTT.

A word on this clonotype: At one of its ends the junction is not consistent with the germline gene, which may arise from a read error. CDR3 sequence: CAGSGGGAKDIQYF. CDR3 bases: TGTGCGGGCAGCGGGGGAGGTGCAAAAGACATTCAGTACTTC. The chain is built from TRBV10-2 and TRBJ2-4; 8 bases align to TRBD2. CDR1 is WSHSY and CDR2 is SAAADI in the germline V gene. The CDR3 covers 14 residues.

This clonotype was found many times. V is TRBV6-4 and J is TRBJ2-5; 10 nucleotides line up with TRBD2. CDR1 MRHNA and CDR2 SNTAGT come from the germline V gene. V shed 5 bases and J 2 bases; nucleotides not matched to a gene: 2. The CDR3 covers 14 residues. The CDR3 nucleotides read TGTGCCAGCAGTCCGACTAGCGGGCAAGAGACCCAGTACTTC. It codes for CASSPTSGQETQYF.

CDR3 DNA sequence: TGTGCCAGCAGTGTGGAGACAGGGGCCTACGAGCAGTTCTTC. Its translation: CASSVETGAYEQFF. The rearrangement joins TRBV25-1 to TRBJ2-1; 8 nucleotides match TRBD1. V shed 4 bases and J 10 bases; nucleotides not matched to a gene: 9. CDR1 and CDR2 from the germline V gene are MGHDK and SYGVNS. CDR3 size: 14 residues.

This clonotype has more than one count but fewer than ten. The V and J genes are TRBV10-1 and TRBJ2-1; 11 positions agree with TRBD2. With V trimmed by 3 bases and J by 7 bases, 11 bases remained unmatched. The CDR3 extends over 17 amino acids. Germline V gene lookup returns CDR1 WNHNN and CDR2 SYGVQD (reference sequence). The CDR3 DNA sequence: TGCGCCAGCAGTGATCTTCCCACTAGCGGGGGATCTAATGAGCAGTTCTTC. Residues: CASSDLPTSGGSNEQFF.

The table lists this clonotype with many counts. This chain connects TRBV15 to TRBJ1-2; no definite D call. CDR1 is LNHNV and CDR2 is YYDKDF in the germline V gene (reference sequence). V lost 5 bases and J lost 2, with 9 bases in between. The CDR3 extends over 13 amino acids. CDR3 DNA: TGTGCCACCAGCGGCGGGTTAAACTATGGCTACACCTTC. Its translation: CATSGGLNYGYTF.

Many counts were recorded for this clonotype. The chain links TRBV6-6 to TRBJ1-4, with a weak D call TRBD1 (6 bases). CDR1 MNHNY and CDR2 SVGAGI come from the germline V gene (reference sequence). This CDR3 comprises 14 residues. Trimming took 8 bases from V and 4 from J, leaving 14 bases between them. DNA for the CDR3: TGTGCCAGCCGTTCGACAGGCTTTAATGAAAAACTGTTTTTT. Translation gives CASRSTGFNEKLFF.

The CDR3 DNA follows: TGTCGCAGCAGGGGAGCGGGAGCCACAGACACGCAGTACTTC. Its translation is CRSRGAGATDTQYF. The chain employs TRBV6-1 and TRBJ2-3; 8 nucleotides match TRBD2. The end of the DNA is better explained by TRBJ2-7, so the J call may be wrong. CDR1 MNHNS and CDR2 SASEGT come from the germline V gene. The CDR3 has 14 amino acids.

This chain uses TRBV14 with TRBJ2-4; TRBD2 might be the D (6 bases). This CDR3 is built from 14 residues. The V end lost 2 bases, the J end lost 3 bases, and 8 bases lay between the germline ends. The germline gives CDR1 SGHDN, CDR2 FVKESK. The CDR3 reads CASSQQGGKNIQYF. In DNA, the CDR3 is TGTGCCAGCAGCCAACAGGGAGGCAAAAACATTCAGTACTTC.